The entry that follows covers one TCR beta chain sequence. Its antigen is still unknown. From RNA transcripts, TCR beta CDR3 regions were amplified. During a first-round RT-PCR of the TCR CDR3, the HTBI primer set was used. One entry per CDR3 protein results from TCRdb running MiXCR on the multiplex PCR reads. This sample has about 410,000 distinct CDR3 sequences, with around 15% found just once. The data originate from a study of T cells in Graves' hyperthyroidism and ophthalmopathy. Across the study: Peripheral blood sampling occurred at initial diagnosis, before any treatment. Study findings and constraints: Most clonotypes expanded in the thyroid (above 0.001) were also present in blood.

V was clipped by 2 bases and J by 0 bases, with 10 bases between them. Germline V gene sequence: CDR1 SEHNR, CDR2 FQNEAQ (reference sequence). CDR3 length equals 15 residues. This TCR was sampled from a man younger than 35 with Graves' ophthalmopathy. V gene TRBV7-9 combines with J gene TRBJ2-5; D uncertain. Sequenced input: blood. CDR3 bases: TGTGCCAGCAGCTTACAGTACCTGTACCAAGAGACCCAGTACTTC. It is translated as CASSLQYLYQETQYF. Variable domain in full (rest from reference TRBV7-9 and TRBJ2-5): DTGVSQNPRHKITKRGQNVTFRCDPISEHNRLYWYRQTLGQGPEFLTYFQNEAQLEKSRLLSDRFSAERPKGSFSTLEIQRTEQGDSAMYLCASSLQYLYQETQYFGPGTRLLVL.